Listed here is a single T cell receptor beta chain. Germline V gives CDR1 LNHNV, CDR2 YYDKDF (reference sequence). V was cut by 0 bases and J by 5 bases, with 13 bases left in between. The CDR3 spans 15 residues. Assay: immunoSEQ multiplex PCR; the TCRdb copy retains only in-frame clones and omits some. Among 75,000 to 100,000 clones, 91% were seen once, and the ten largest hold 0.25% to 0.35%. Blood got drawn at baseline, again on cycle 4 day 1, and then on cycle 7 day 1. This entry is derived from a study of OX40 agonist ivuxolimab in advanced cancers. Study summary: The diagnoses of dose-escalation patients were hepatocellular carcinoma, melanoma, renal cell or head and neck cancer. Participants, approximately 80% male, averaged roughly 60 years of age, ranging from about 23 to 80.

The chain recombines TRBV15 with TRBJ2-5; D is possibly TRBD2 (6 bases). Here the sequenced sample was CD4+ or CD8+ T cells sorted from blood, taken in a trial of the OX40 agonist ivuxolimab. The source is an adult with an advanced solid tumor such as melanoma, head and neck, liver or kidney cancer. The CDR3 here is CATSRDRGGVETQYF. CDR3 DNA: TGTGCCACCAGCAGAGATCGGGGCGGGGTGGAGACCCAGTACTTC. The variable domain in full, completed from reference TRBV15 and TRBJ2-5, reads DAMVIQNPRYQVTQFGKPVTLSCSQTLNHNVMYWYQQKSSQAPKLLFHYYDKDFNNEADTPDNFQSRRPNTSFCFLDIRSPGLGDTAMYLCATSRDRGGVETQYFGPGTRLLVL.